The 23 T cell receptor beta chains below come from one sample, sequenced in a study of blood T cell repertoires in COVID-19. Only in-frame clones appear in the TCRdb table, and some are missing; sequencing was by immunoSEQ multiplex PCR. The sample yields about 210,000 clones, approximately 84% seen once. Sequenced input: peripheral blood. The receptor source for this set is a woman between 45 and 60 years old with active or convalescent COVID-19.

The gene calls are TRBV29-1 and TRBJ2-5; 9 bases line up with TRBD1. Per germline, CDR1 SQVTM and CDR2 ANQGSEA. The V and J ends lost 7 bases and 4 bases, in that order; junction bases with no gene match: 7. The CDR3 loop spans 13 amino acids. This CDR3 is CSGGTGMGETQYF. The CDR3, as DNA: TGCAGCGGCGGGACAGGGATGGGAGAGACCCAGTACTTC. The full variable domain, in which reference TRBV29-1 and TRBJ2-5 provide the parts outside the CDR3, is SAVISQKPSRDICQRGTSLTIQCQVDSQVTMMFWYRQQPGQSLTLIATANQGSEATYESGFVIDKFPISRPNLTFSTLTVSNMSPEDSSIYLCSGGTGMGETQYFGPGTRLLVL.

V gene TRBV7-9 combines with J gene TRBJ2-5; D might be TRBD1 (6 bases). CDR3 size: 13 residues. Trimming removed 8 bases at V and 5 bases at J, with 15 bases between. Germline values: CDR1 SEHNR, CDR2 FQNEAQ (reference sequence). In DNA, the CDR3 is TGTGCCAGCGGAACACAGGGTCCGGAGACCCAGTACTTC. Protein: CASGTQGPETQYF. Full variable domain (rest looked up from reference TRBV7-9 and TRBJ2-5): DTGVSQNPRHKITKRGQNVTFRCDPISEHNRLYWYRQTLGQGPEFLTYFQNEAQLEKSRLLSDRFSAERPKGSFSTLEIQRTEQGDSAMYLCASGTQGPETQYFGPGTRLLVL.

This chain uses TRBV9 with TRBJ2-1; TRBD2 matches 9 bases. The CDR3 runs 18 residues. Germline lookup yields CDR1 SGDLS and CDR2 YYNGEE. J was trimmed by 8 bases and V by 4 bases; bases with no gene match: 19. The CDR3 loop reads CASSPRGVAGASGDEQFF. As DNA, the CDR3 is TGTGCCAGCAGCCCTAGGGGGGTAGCGGGAGCGAGTGGCGATGAGCAGTTCTTC.

The chain links TRBV18 to TRBJ1-6, with 8 bases matching TRBD1. The CDR3 contains 16 residues. Germline loops: CDR1 KGHSH, CDR2 LQKENI. Losses at the gene ends were 2 bases for V and 7 bases for J; bases not matched to a gene: 7. CDR3 protein: CASSPVTGVLNSPLHF. The CDR3 DNA follows: TGTGCCAGCTCACCAGTGACAGGGGTTCTAAATTCACCCCTCCACTTT.

This clone was seen more than once but under ten times. The genes are TRBV11-2 and TRBJ1-5; possibly TRBD1 for D (5 bases). The CDR3 is 15 amino acids. Germline CDR1 SGHAT, CDR2 FQNNGV. V was pared by 5 bases and J by 5 bases, with 16 bases between. CDR3 sequence: CASSPHGGEDQPQHF. The CDR3 DNA follows: TGTGCCAGCAGCCCCCACGGGGGGGAGGATCAGCCCCAGCATTTT.

The chain recombines TRBV6-6 with TRBJ2-7; TRBD1 is a possible D gene (5 bases). Trimming left V 2 bases short and J 4 bases short, with 9 bases between. Germline CDR1 MNHNY, CDR2 SVGAGI (reference sequence). The CDR3 totals 13 residues. CDR3 residues: CASSYGSGYEQYF. CDR3 DNA sequence: TGTGCCAGCAGTTACGGTTCAGGGTACGAGCAGTACTTC.

V usage is TRBV20-1 and J usage is TRBJ1-3, with a tentative D call TRBD1 (6 bases). Germline V gene sequence: CDR1 DFQATT, CDR2 SNEGSKA (reference sequence). This CDR3 region has 13 residues. V lost 3 bases and J 4 bases, leaving 10 bases between the germline ends. CDR3 residues: CSASPRGGNTIYF. CDR3 bases: TGCAGTGCTAGTCCCAGGGGAGGAAACACCATATATTTT.

This clone came up once. The chain carries TRBV5-8 and TRBJ1-6, with TRBD1 as a possible D gene (5 bases). V gave up 2 bases and J gave up 5 bases, with 11 bases separating them. The CDR3 runs to 15 residues. The V gene's germline CDR1 is SGHTS and CDR2 YDEGEE. The CDR3 reads CASSFPGNHNSPLHF. CDR3 sequence (DNA): TGTGCCAGCAGCTTCCCAGGGAACCATAATTCACCCCTCCACTTT. Combining the CDR3 with reference TRBV5-8 and TRBJ1-6 gives the whole variable domain EAGVTQSPTHLIKTRGQQATLRCSPISGHTSVYWYQQALGLGLQFLLWYDEGEERNRGNFPPRFSGRQFPNYSSELNVNALELEDSALYLCASSFPGNHNSPLHFGNGTRLTVT.

The chain couples TRBV12-5 to TRBJ1-5; D gene ambiguous. V was trimmed by 5 bases and J by 7 bases, leaving 15 bases between them. The CDR3 has 14 amino acids. Germline values: CDR1 LGHNT, CDR2 FRNRAP. The DNA for the CDR3 is TGTGCTAGTGGTCCGGGATCAGAAATACAGCCCCAGCATTTT. Translating it yields CASGPGSEIQPQHF.

This clone was seen only once. The chain links TRBV28 to TRBJ1-1; D is possibly TRBD1 (5 bases). This CDR3 has 14 residues. The V gene lost 6 bases and the J gene lost 0 bases, with 11 bases spanning the gap. Germline V gene sequence: CDR1 MDHEN, CDR2 SYDVKM. CDR3 bases: TGTGCCAGCAGACCCGGGGGGGTGAACACTGAAGCTTTCTTT. It specifies CASRPGGVNTEAFF.

The chain employs TRBV29-1 and TRBJ2-7, with 9 bases lining up with TRBD1. J gave up 0 bases and V 3 bases, and 6 bases lay outside the gene matches. CDR3 length: 15 residues. Germline assignment: CDR1 SQVTM and CDR2 ANQGSEA. The CDR3 coding sequence is TGCAGCGTTGACATGGGACAGGGAGACTCCTACGAGCAGTACTTC. This translates into CSVDMGQGDSYEQYF.

This clone was seen only a few times. V and J are TRBV25-1 and TRBJ2-6, with a weak D call TRBD2 (6 bases). V was cut by 3 bases and J by 4 bases, with 13 bases left in between. CDR1 and CDR2 (germline): MGHDK, SYGVNS. The CDR3 is 16 residues long. CDR3 sequence reads: CASSDAGFRGANVLTF. The CDR3 DNA reads as TGTGCCAGCAGTGACGCGGGGTTTAGAGGGGCCAACGTCCTGACTTTC.

This clone was picked up a small number of times. The chain combines TRBV18 with TRBJ1-1; 8 bases map to TRBD1. Looked up from germline, CDR1 is KGHSH and CDR2 is LQKENI. The CDR3 runs to 16 residues. Trimming cost V 3 bases and J 0 bases; bases outside gene matches: 6. DNA for the CDR3: TGTGCCAGCTCACCCCGACAGGGGCCTATGAACACTGAAGCTTTCTTT. Residues: CASSPRQGPMNTEAFF.

The rearrangement uses TRBV27 and TRBJ2-3, with a weak D call TRBD1 (5 bases). The V and J ends lost 4 bases and 6 bases respectively, with 20 bases between them. Germline assignment: CDR1 MNHEY and CDR2 SMNVEV (reference sequence). The CDR3 sequence is 16 residues long. DNA of the CDR3: TGTGCCAGCAGTTCCCCGGCAGGGTGGGTCAGTGATACGCAGTATTTT. Protein sequence: CASSSPAGWVSDTQYF.

The rearrangement uses TRBV28 and TRBJ2-6; TRBD1 aligns across 7 bases. From germline, CDR1 is MDHEN and CDR2 SYDVKM. The trim removed 6 bases at V and 0 bases at J, leaving 5 bases unmatched. The CDR3 runs to 16 residues. In DNA form, the CDR3 reads TGTGCCAGCAGCCGGACAGGCAGCTCTGGGGCCAACGTCCTGACTTTC. Translated: CASSRTGSSGANVLTF.

This sequence joins TRBV5-6 and TRBJ1-3; a possible D gene is TRBD1 (5 bases). Germline V CDR1 and CDR2: SGHDT, YYEEEE. V lost 4 bases and J lost 8, with 22 bases in between. The CDR3 is made up of 16 amino acids. CDR3: CASSPYGAGKRDTIYF. In DNA form, the CDR3 reads TGTGCCAGCAGCCCCTATGGGGCAGGGAAGCGAGACACCATATATTTT.

The genes are TRBV19 and TRBJ1-1; tentatively, D is TRBD1 (6 bases). V lost 9 bases to trimming and J lost 4 bases, with 18 bases between them. CDR3 length: 14 amino acids. Germline lookup yields CDR1 LNHDA and CDR2 SQIVND (reference sequence). CDR3 bases: TGTGCCAGCAATGATGGGGGCTTGGGCACTGAAGCTTTCTTT. Its translation is CASNDGGLGTEAFF.

The V call is TRBV5-1, the J call TRBJ1-3; perhaps TRBD1 as D (5 bases). Germline V gene sequence: CDR1 SGHRS, CDR2 YFSETQ. Trimming pared 0 bases from V and 0 bases from J, leaving 13 bases between. This CDR3 region has 17 residues. CDR3 protein: CASSLAPTGLSGNTIYF. The CDR3 DNA reads as TGCGCCAGCAGCTTGGCGCCTACAGGCCTCTCTGGAAACACCATATATTTT.

This chain uses TRBV7-7 with TRBJ2-2, with TRBD1 matching 7 bases. CDR1 is SSHAT and CDR2 is FNYEAQ in the germline V gene (reference sequence). The CDR3 has 19 residues. Trimming removed 4 bases from V and 0 bases from J; junction bases left unmatched: 14. The DNA for the CDR3 is TGTGCCAGCAGCTGGCGTGGAACAGGGGCCAGCGCGAACACCGGGGAGCTGTTTTTT. Amino acid sequence: CASSWRGTGASANTGELFF.

The chain is built from TRBV5-1 and TRBJ2-2; possible D gene TRBD2, 6 bases. Trimming removed 0 bases at V and 1 base at J, with 7 bases between. This CDR3 is 15 amino acids long. Germline V gives CDR1 SGHRS, CDR2 YFSETQ. Here the CDR3 DNA reads TGCGCCAGCAGCTTGGGGCGGGAGAACACCGGGGAGCTGTTTTTT. This codes for CASSLGRENTGELFF.

The CDR3 sequence is CASSTTSTGQGQPQHF. The CDR3 region has the DNA TGTGCCAGTAGTACCACCTCGACAGGGCAGGGTCAGCCCCAGCATTTT. The genes are TRBV19 and TRBJ1-5; 7 bases map to TRBD1. J was trimmed by 6 bases and V by 4 bases; bases with no gene match: 12. Germline CDR1 reads LNHDA; CDR2 reads SQIVND (reference sequence). This CDR3 spans 16 amino acids.

V gene TRBV18 combines with J gene TRBJ2-3; tentatively, D is TRBD1 (6 bases). V dropped 3 bases and J dropped 3 bases, with 16 bases sitting between them. The germline V gene has CDR1 KGHSH and CDR2 LQKENI. The CDR3 length is 16 residues. CDR3 residues: CASSPSGTLVTDTQYF. Written as DNA, the CDR3 is TGTGCCAGCTCACCGTCGGGGACATTGGTAACAGATACGCAGTATTTT.

Worth noting for this clone: The sample contains more than one DNA sequence encoding this CDR3. The V and J genes are TRBV9 and TRBJ2-5; 7 nucleotides align to TRBD1. The V gene's germline CDR1 is SGDLS and CDR2 YYNGEE. The V gene end was trimmed by 4 bases and the J gene end by 4 bases; junction bases not matched to a gene: 10. The length of the CDR3 is 15 residues. CDR3 residues: CASSPGTGARETQYF. CDR3 bases: TGTGCCAGCAGCCCCGGAACAGGGGCCCGAGAGACCCAGTACTTC.